Listed below are T cell receptor beta chains from one sample, sequenced in a study of blood T cell repertoires in COVID-19. Repertoires were generated with immunoSEQ multiplex PCR, while TCRdb's copy carries only in-frame clones and drops some. The sample shows about 360,000 clones, around 88% of them seen only once. The sample comprised peripheral blood. The receptors were sampled from a man in his thirties or forties with active or convalescent COVID-19. CDR3s include the opening cysteine and the closing phenylalanine or tryptophan.

TRBV6-6	TRBJ1-2	CAVGQVFNYGYTF
TRBV28	TRBJ2-5	CASSLPRGQQETQYF
TRBV18	TRBJ1-6	CASASDRENSPLHF
TRBV7-2	TRBJ1-1	CASSLLQGYTEAFF
TRBV9	TRBJ2-7	CASSTTGVEQYF
TRBV30	TRBJ2-7	CAWRGINRGREQYF
TRBV7-9	TRBJ1-4	CASSDRDRGEKLFF
TRBV6-2/TRBV6-3	TRBJ1-6	CASSYLGQGRF
TRBV24-1	TRBJ1-2	CATSQGSYGYTF
TRBV28	TRBJ1-5	CASRPFRYSNQPQHF
TRBV7-9	TRBJ2-1	CASEAGNEQFF
TRBV9	TRBJ2-5	CASSVGGAGGKVETQYF
TRBV6-6	TRBJ1-3	CASSPPQSSGNTIYF
TRBV30	TRBJ1-2	CAWSPGHNYGYTF
TRBV5-8	TRBJ1-3	CASNLVTGISGNTIYF
TRBV2	TRBJ2-1	CARADRPPDNEQFF